Presented here are 21 T cell receptor beta chains from one specimen sequenced in a study of blood T cell repertoires in COVID-19. Clones were read by immunoSEQ multiplex PCR, and TCRdb kept only the in-frame ones, dropping some. The sample shows 150,000 to 200,000 clones, approximately 86% of them seen only once. The sequencing sample was made of peripheral blood. These receptor sequences come from a man aged 50 or older with active or convalescent COVID-19.

This chain joins TRBV15 and TRBJ2-3; tentatively, D is TRBD1 (5 bases). V lost 1 base to trimming and J lost 2 bases, with 7 bases between them. The CDR3 has 14 residues. Per the germline V gene, CDR1 is LNHNV and CDR2 is YYDKDF (reference sequence). CDR3 loop: CATSRVRATDTQYF. CDR3 nucleotide sequence: TGTGCCACCAGCAGAGTCAGGGCCACAGATACGCAGTATTTT.

The rearrangement joins TRBV2 to TRBJ2-2; a possible D gene is TRBD2 (6 bases). The CDR3 extends over 15 amino acids. Per the germline V gene, CDR1 is SNHLY and CDR2 is FYNNEI. V lost 2 bases and J 3 bases, leaving 10 bases between the germline ends. CDR3 loop: CASSENRGDTGELFF. In DNA, the CDR3 is TGTGCCAGCAGTGAAAACCGCGGGGACACCGGGGAGCTGTTTTTT.

The chain employs TRBV12-3 or TRBV12-4 and TRBJ1-2; D is unresolved. Between the trimmed V and J ends, which lost 2 bases and 6 bases, there was a span of 10 bases. CDR3 length: 13 amino acids. The CDR3 sequence is CASSLSSRDGYTF. Written as DNA, the CDR3 is TGTGCCAGCAGTTTATCGTCCCGAGATGGCTACACCTTC.

The chain has TRBV24-1 and TRBJ1-2; D is undetermined. CDR1 KGHDR and CDR2 SFDVKD come from the germline V gene. The V end was cut by 1 base, the J end by 6 bases, with 8 bases between. The CDR3 totals 13 residues. CDR3 loop: CATSDFVGDGYTF. Written as DNA, the CDR3 is TGTGCCACCAGTGATTTCGTAGGAGATGGCTACACCTTC.

The chain employs TRBV5-1 and TRBJ1-2; D not certain. The CDR3 spans 15 residues. The germline V and J ends were trimmed by 1 base and 4 bases, with 14 bases remaining between them. Germline V gene sequence: CDR1 SGHRS, CDR2 YFSETQ. This chain's CDR3 is CASSLNAGTAYGYTF. CDR3 DNA: TGCGCCAGCAGCTTGAATGCGGGTACAGCCTATGGCTACACCTTC.

The CDR3 region has the DNA TGTGCCAGTAGTATTGGACTAGCGGCCGGGGAGACCCAGTACTTC. It encodes CASSIGLAAGETQYF. V gene TRBV19 combines with J gene TRBJ2-5; TRBD2 aligns across 10 bases. The CDR3 sequence is 15 residues long. The ends lost 3 bases at V and 5 bases at J; junction bases unmatched: 6. Germline assignment: CDR1 LNHDA and CDR2 SQIVND (reference sequence).

The chain uses TRBV11-3 and TRBJ1-2, with 9 nucleotides matching TRBD1. Germline V gene lookup returns CDR1 SGHNT and CDR2 YENEEA. Trimming at V came to 0 bases and at J to 6 bases, leaving 5 bases not matched to a gene. The CDR3 has 15 residues. The CDR3 region is CASSLEGQGGDGYTF. Written as DNA, the CDR3 is TGTGCCAGCAGCTTAGAGGGACAGGGCGGGGATGGCTACACCTTC.

The table lists this clone with a count of one. This sequence joins TRBV5-4 and TRBJ1-1; D perhaps matches TRBD1 (6 bases). Per germline, CDR1 SGHNT and CDR2 YYREEE (reference sequence). The V end was cut by 0 bases, the J end by 7 bases, with 19 bases between. The CDR3 spans 16 residues. The CDR3 spells CASSLGAGQGLIEAFF. CDR3 coding DNA: TGTGCCAGCAGCTTGGGAGCGGGGCAGGGGCTTATTGAAGCTTTCTTT.

V usage is TRBV28 and J usage is TRBJ1-5; D call uncertain. V was trimmed by 5 bases and J by 4 bases, leaving 9 bases between them. The CDR3 sequence is 13 residues long. In germline, CDR1 is MDHEN, CDR2 SYDVKM. The CDR3 DNA follows: TGTGCCAGCAGTCACGCGGGTAATCAGCCCCAGCATTTT. It translates to CASSHAGNQPQHF. Using reference TRBV28 and TRBJ1-5 for the parts outside the CDR3, the full variable domain is DVKVTQSSRYLVKRTGEKVFLECVQDMDHENMFWYRQDPGLGLRLIYFSYDVKMKEKGDIPEGYSVSREKKERFSLILESASTNQTSMYLCASSHAGNQPQHFGDGTRLSIL.

A few counts support this clone. The V call is TRBV5-3, the J call TRBJ1-5, with D perhaps TRBD1 (6 bases). TRBV5-3 is annotated as an ORF whose role is uncertain. CDR3 size: 15 residues. V was pared by 4 bases and J by 6 bases, with 17 bases between. CDR3 nucleotide sequence: TGTGCCAGAAGCCCAACAGGGTATTGGGGTCAGCCCCAGCATTTT. Its protein product is CARSPTGYWGQPQHF.

The V and J genes are TRBV12-3 or TRBV12-4 and TRBJ1-2; 7 bases align to TRBD1. The CDR3 length is 12 residues. V shed 6 bases and J 12 bases; nucleotides not matched to a gene: 10. As DNA, the CDR3 is TGTGCCAGCAGGGCAACAGGGGAGAGAGACACCTTC. Translated, it gives CASRATGERDTF.

CDR3: CASSLASGKETQYF. CDR3 coding DNA: TGCGCCAGCAGCTTGGCTAGCGGCAAAGAGACCCAGTACTTC. The genes are TRBV5-1 and TRBJ2-5; 7 bases fit TRBD2. The germline CDR1 and CDR2 sequences are SGHRS and YFSETQ. This CDR3 is 14 amino acids long. V lost 0 bases to trimming and J lost 3 bases; unmatched junction nucleotides: 2.

This clone was seen just once. The chain is built from TRBV7-9 and TRBJ1-1, with D perhaps matching TRBD1 (6 bases). Germline loops: CDR1 SEHNR, CDR2 FQNEAQ (reference sequence). V lost 5 bases and J 0 bases, leaving 13 bases between the germline ends. CDR3 length: 15 amino acids. The CDR3 protein is CASSKAQGMNTEAFF. CDR3 bases: TGTGCCAGCAGCAAAGCACAGGGTATGAACACTGAAGCTTTCTTT.

The CDR3 reads CASSPSAGYTF. The CDR3 bases are TGTGCCAGCAGCCCTAGTGCGGGCTACACCTTC. The chain uses TRBV7-9 and TRBJ1-2; D uncertain. CDR1 is SEHNR, CDR2 FQNEAQ, per germline (reference sequence). Trimming left V 5 bases short and J 8 bases short, with 9 bases between. The CDR3 has 11 residues.

V usage is TRBV6-5 and J usage is TRBJ1-4; 9 positions agree with TRBD1. Germline CDR1 is MNHEY and CDR2 is SVGAGI. This CDR3 spans 14 amino acids. The junction had 2 bases not matched to a gene; V was cut back by 5 bases and J by 4 bases. DNA for the CDR3: TGTGCCAGCAGTATGACAGGGGGTAATGAAAAACTGTTTTTT. Translation: CASSMTGGNEKLFF.

The rearrangement links TRBV6-6 to TRBJ1-1; 7 bases fit TRBD1. J gave up 6 bases and V 2 bases, and 3 bases lay outside the gene matches. The CDR3 spans 13 residues. Germline V lookup: CDR1 MNHNY, CDR2 SVGAGI (reference sequence). The DNA of the CDR3 is TGTGCCAGCAGTTACAGGGGGCTCGCTGAAGCTTTCTTT. Amino acid sequence: CASSYRGLAEAFF.

This chain connects TRBV15 to TRBJ1-2; D uncertain. The CDR3 contains 15 residues. V shed 0 bases and J shed 3 bases, with 11 bases lying between them. Germline loops: CDR1 LNHNV, CDR2 YYDKDF (reference sequence). CDR3 protein: CATSREYSPDYGYTF. DNA of the CDR3: TGTGCCACCAGCAGAGAGTACAGCCCTGACTATGGCTACACCTTC.

In DNA form, the CDR3 reads TGTGCCAGCAGATCCGGGACCTACGAGCAGTACTTC. It is translated as CASRSGTYEQYF. V usage is TRBV5-6 and J usage is TRBJ2-7; TRBD2 is a possible D gene (5 bases). This CDR3 contains 12 residues. The germline V gene encodes CDR1 SGHDT and CDR2 YYEEEE. Trimming cost V 5 bases and J 2 bases, with 8 bases left between them.

The chain combines TRBV5-1 with TRBJ2-3, with 8 nucleotides matching TRBD2. J lost 2 bases, V lost 0 bases, and 5 bases had no gene match. Germline V gene lookup returns CDR1 SGHRS and CDR2 YFSETQ. There are 16 residues in the CDR3. The DNA of the CDR3 is TGCGCCAGCAGCTTGGCCTTTAGCGGGATCACAGATACGCAGTATTTT. The encoded protein is CASSLAFSGITDTQYF.

V and J are TRBV5-4 and TRBJ2-7; 7 bases are shared with TRBD1. This CDR3 has 14 residues. In germline, CDR1 is SGHNT, CDR2 YYREEE (reference sequence). V was pared by 4 bases and J by 0 bases, with 4 bases of the junction left unmatched. The CDR3 DNA reads as TGTGCCAGCAGCAAGGACAGGAGCTCCTACGAGCAGTACTTC. It translates to CASSKDRSSYEQYF.

This chain links TRBV19 with TRBJ2-5; 9 bases align to TRBD2. This CDR3 has 16 residues. Germline V CDR1 and CDR2: LNHDA, SQIVND (reference sequence). V gave up 3 bases and J gave up 2 bases; unmatched junction bases: 7. CDR3 coding DNA: TGTGCCAGTAGTATTAGCGGGAGAGGTGAACAAGAGACCCAGTACTTC. Its translation is CASSISGRGEQETQYF.